These T cell receptor beta chains were read from a single sample in a study of T cells in localized non-small cell lung cancer. TCRdb keeps only in-frame clones here, not all; method: immunoSEQ multiplex PCR. The table includes around 83,000 clones, around 80% detected once. This specimen was PBMCs, taken before any cancer treatment. The receptor source for this set is a man aged 35-75 years with stage II squamous cell lung carcinoma. Each CDR3 is given with its conserved first and last residue. Fields, in order: D gene, clone size, V gene, J gene, CDR3 protein, CDR3 DNA. A D gene is named only where the DNA matches it firmly. Expanded clones get a size class; other rows say once, few or many, or leave the size out.

TRBD1,.,TRBV4-2,TRBJ2-2,CASLPGQGNTGELFF,TGTGCCAGTCTCCCGGGACAGGGGAACACCGGGGAGCTGTTTTTT
.,.,TRBV28,TRBJ1-1,CASLTTLGRTSEAFF,TGTGCCAGCCTGACCACCCTTGGCAGAACCTCTGAAGCTTTCTTT
.,.,TRBV9,TRBJ1-6,CASSVTGNSPLHF,TGTGCCAGCAGCGTAACGGGGAACTCACCCCTCCACTTT
TRBD1,.,TRBV18,TRBJ1-2,CASSDGQGDYGYTF,TGTGCCAGCTCAGACGGACAGGGTGACTATGGCTACACCTTC
.,.,TRBV7-3,TRBJ2-2,CASSLWEAGELFF,TGTGCCAGCAGCTTATGGGAAGCCGGGGAGCTGTTTTTT
.,.,TRBV9,TRBJ1-1,CASSPGGASYTEAFF,TGTGCCAGCAGCCCAGGCGGGGCCAGCTACACTGAAGCTTTCTTT
.,.,TRBV19,TRBJ1-5,CASSGQLRGLPEQPQHF,TGTGCCAGTTCCGGACAGCTCAGGGGACTGCCTGAACAGCCCCAGCATTTT
.,few,TRBV2,TRBJ1-3,CASSEARGPGHTIYF,TGTGCCAGCAGTGAGGCCCGAGGACCGGGCCACACCATATATTTT
TRBD1,.,TRBV5-1,TRBJ2-2,CASSLVSGGNTGELFF,TGCGCCAGCAGCTTGGTTTCAGGGGGTAACACCGGGGAGCTGTTTTTT
.,many,TRBV28,TRBJ2-7,CASSSQLGPPYEQYF,TGTGCCAGCAGTTCTCAGCTCGGGCCCCCCTACGAGCAGTACTTC
.,.,TRBV9,TRBJ1-1,CASSRDGWNTEAFF,TGTGCCAGCAGCCGAGACGGGTGGAACACTGAAGCTTTCTTT
TRBD2,.,TRBV6-8,TRBJ2-1,CASSYRRRSTSGRGESNEQFF,TGTGCCAGCAGTTACCGGAGGAGGAGTACTAGCGGGAGGGGAGAGAGCAATGAGCAGTTCTTC
.,.,TRBV9,TRBJ2-2,CASSVGVSGGELFF,TGTGCCAGCAGCGTAGGGGTCAGCGGCGGGGAGCTGTTTTTT
TRBD1,.,TRBV7-8,TRBJ1-3,CASSLGDSSGNTIYF,TGTGCCAGCAGCTTAGGGGACAGCTCTGGAAACACCATATATTTT